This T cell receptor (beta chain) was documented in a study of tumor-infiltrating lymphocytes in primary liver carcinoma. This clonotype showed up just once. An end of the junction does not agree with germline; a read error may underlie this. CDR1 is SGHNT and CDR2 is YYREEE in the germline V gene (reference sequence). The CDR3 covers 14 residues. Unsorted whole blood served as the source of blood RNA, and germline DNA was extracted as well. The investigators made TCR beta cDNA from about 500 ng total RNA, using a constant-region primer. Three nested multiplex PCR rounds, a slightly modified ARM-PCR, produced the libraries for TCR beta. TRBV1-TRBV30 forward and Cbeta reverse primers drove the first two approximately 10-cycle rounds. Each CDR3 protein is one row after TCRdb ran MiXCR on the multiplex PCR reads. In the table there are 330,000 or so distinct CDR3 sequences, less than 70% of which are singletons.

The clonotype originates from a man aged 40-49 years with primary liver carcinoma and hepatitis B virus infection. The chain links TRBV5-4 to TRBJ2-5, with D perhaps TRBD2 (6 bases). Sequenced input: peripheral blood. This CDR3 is CASSSRGIQVTRYF. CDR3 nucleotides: TGTGCCAGCAGCAGCCGCGGGATCCAAGTGACCCGGTACTTC.